The T cell receptor beta chain described here comes from a study of T-cell reconstitution after alpha-beta-depleted transplantation in children (dated by TCRdb to 2016 to 2017). For the study in its entirety: T-cell immune reconstitution after TCRalphabeta/CD19-depleted allogeneic hematopoietic cell transplantation in children was quantitatively tracked in the study by means of TCR repertoire profiling. Summary of the overall study and its limitations: The apparently early alphabetaT-cell count recovery about two months after transplant was reportedly dependent on only several hundred rapidly expanded clones derived from non-depleted graft cells. Over the following months the frequencies of hyperexpanded clones went down, and after one year T-cell counts and TCRbeta diversity were mostly credited to newly produced T cells. In some patients, the high TCRbeta diversity seen at day 60 was put down to recipient T cells and intrathymic progenitors that had survived conditioning.

Remarks on this clonotype: Its antigen is currently not known. No quality values exist for individual bases; no much larger clone is one base distant.

Library prep was done by PCR. Sequencing was carried out with an Illumina HiSeq 2500. TCR libraries were prepared with molecular barcoding, using unique molecular identifiers to normalize TCRbeta repertoire quantification. TCRdb reanalyzed the raw reads on its own, using fastp at Q25 for trimming and MiXCR for clone calling, and kept in-frame beta chains. Here each entry gathers all rows of one CDR3 protein and keeps the most common genes and DNA. In this sample the table shows 450,000 to 550,000 distinct CDR3 sequences, over 9.5% of which occur a single time. The ten largest make up around 15% of the sample. Reading the label with the study, this specimen's treatment or condition is: allogeneic hematopoietic cell transplantation with graft depleted of TCRalphabeta T cells and CD19 B cells. TCRalphabeta/CD19-depleted allogeneic hematopoietic cell grafts were given to the transplant recipients, all of whom were children.

CDR1 and CDR2 were assigned from the germline V gene as SGDLS and YYNGEE. From its cysteine to its phenylalanine, the CDR3 spans 12 amino acids. Only CDR3 DNA remains: 36 bases, in frame from the first base. V and J are trimmed by 0 bases and 13 bases, and the gene matches miss 4 bases of the junction. Here the sequenced sample was PBMCs, mostly from graft donor cells, taken 180 days after TCRalphabeta/CD19-depleted stem cell transplant. The clonotype originates from a female patient aged 2 to 10 who had a stem cell transplant for aplastic anemia, so the T cells may come from the graft donor. The chain couples TRBV9 to TRBJ2-1; 7 central nucleotides agree with TRBD2. The sequence in DNA is TGTGCCAGCAGCGTAGATAGCGGGCGACAGTTCTTC. This translates into CASSVDSGRQFF.